This TCR beta chain originates from a study of STAT3 mutations in large granular lymphocyte leukemia. Study observations and caveats: Some patients had persisting codominant clonotypes that could mask small clones. In T-cell large granular lymphocyte leukemia, about half of patients showed multiple immunodominant subclonotypes.

Each sample's TCRbeta library yielded on average approximately 41,000 productive templates. Produced via immunoSEQ multiplex PCR; TCRdb's table is partial and in-frame only. The repertoire has tens of thousands of clones, around nine tenths of them found once; the top ten carry 0.43%. This clone was seen a single time. What it binds is not known. The germline V gene has CDR1 MGHRA and CDR2 YSYEKL. Trimming shortened V by 0 bases and J by 0 bases, and 6 bases separated the two germline ends. The CDR3 totals 14 residues. This sequence originates from a human donor with T large granular lymphocyte leukemia. Some clones in this sample may be carry-over from other donors' samples. Sequencing was performed on PBMCs. V is TRBV4-1 and J is TRBJ2-7; maybe TRBD1 (5 bases). The CDR3 here is CASSQEDTSYEQYV. CDR3 nucleotide sequence: TGCGCCAGCAGCCAAGAGGACACCTCCTACGAGCAGTACGTC.